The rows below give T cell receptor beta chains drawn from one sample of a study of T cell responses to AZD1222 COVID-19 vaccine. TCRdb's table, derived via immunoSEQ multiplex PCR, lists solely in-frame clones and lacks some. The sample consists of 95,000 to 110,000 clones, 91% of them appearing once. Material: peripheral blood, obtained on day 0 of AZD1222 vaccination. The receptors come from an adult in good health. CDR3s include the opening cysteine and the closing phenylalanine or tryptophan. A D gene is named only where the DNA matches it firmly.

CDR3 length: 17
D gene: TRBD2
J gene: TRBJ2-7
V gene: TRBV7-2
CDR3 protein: CASSLEFASGSQYEQYF
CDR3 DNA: TGTGCCAGCAGCTTAGAGTTCGCTAGCGGGTCTCAGTACGAGCAGTACTTC

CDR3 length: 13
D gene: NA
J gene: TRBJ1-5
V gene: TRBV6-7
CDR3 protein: CASRMGGNQPQHF
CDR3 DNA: TGTGCCAGCAGGATGGGGGGCAATCAGCCCCAGCATTTT

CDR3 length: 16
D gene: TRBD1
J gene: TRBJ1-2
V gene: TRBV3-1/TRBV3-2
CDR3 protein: CASSQDGQAQNYGYTF
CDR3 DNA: TGTGCCAGCAGCCAAGATGGACAGGCGCAAAACTATGGCTACACCTTC

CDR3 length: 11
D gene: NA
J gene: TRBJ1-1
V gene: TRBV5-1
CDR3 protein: CASSFNTEAFF
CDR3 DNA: TGCGCCAGCAGCTTTAACACTGAAGCTTTCTTT

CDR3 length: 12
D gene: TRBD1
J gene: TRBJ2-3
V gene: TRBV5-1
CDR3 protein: CASSRDRDTQYF
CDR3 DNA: TGCGCCAGCAGCCGGGACAGAGATACGCAGTATTTT

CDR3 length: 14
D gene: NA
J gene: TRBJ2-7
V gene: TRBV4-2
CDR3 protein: CASSQGQSWNEQYF
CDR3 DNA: TGTGCCAGCAGCCAAGGGCAGTCATGGAACGAGCAGTACTTC

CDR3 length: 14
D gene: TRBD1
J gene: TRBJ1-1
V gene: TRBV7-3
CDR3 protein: CASSHAGGNTEAFF
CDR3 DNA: TGTGCCAGCAGCCACGCAGGGGGGAACACTGAAGCTTTCTTT

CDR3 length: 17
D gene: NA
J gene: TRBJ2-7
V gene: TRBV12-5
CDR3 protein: CASGLVSLGRGSYEQYF
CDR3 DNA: TGTGCTAGTGGTTTGGTAAGTCTAGGCAGGGGATCCTACGAGCAGTACTTC

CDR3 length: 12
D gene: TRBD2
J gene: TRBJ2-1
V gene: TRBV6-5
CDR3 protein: CASSYSLAERFF
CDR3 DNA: TGTGCCAGCAGTTACTCTCTAGCGGAGCGGTTCTTC

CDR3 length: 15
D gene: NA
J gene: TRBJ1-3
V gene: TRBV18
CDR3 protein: CASSPGLAEGNTIYF
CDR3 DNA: TGTGCCAGCTCACCGGGCTTGGCGGAAGGAAACACCATATATTTT

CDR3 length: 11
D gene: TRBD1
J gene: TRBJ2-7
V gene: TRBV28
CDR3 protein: CASSFLGQWYF
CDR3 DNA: TGTGCCAGCAGTTTCTTGGGACAGTGGTACTTC

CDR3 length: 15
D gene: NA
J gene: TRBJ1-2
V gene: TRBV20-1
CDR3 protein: CSASPAGLSNYGYTF
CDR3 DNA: TGCAGTGCTAGTCCGGCCGGGCTCTCTAACTATGGCTACACCTTC

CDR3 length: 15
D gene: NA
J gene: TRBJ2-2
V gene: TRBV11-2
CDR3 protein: CASSFWDGITGELFF
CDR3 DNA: TGTGCCAGCAGCTTTTGGGACGGGATCACCGGGGAGCTGTTTTTT

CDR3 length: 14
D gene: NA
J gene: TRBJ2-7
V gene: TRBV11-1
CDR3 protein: CASSPWGETYEQYF
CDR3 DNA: TGTGCCAGCAGCCCCTGGGGGGAAACGTACGAGCAGTACTTC

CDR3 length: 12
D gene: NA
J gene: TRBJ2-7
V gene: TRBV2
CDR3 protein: CASRIQGYEQYF
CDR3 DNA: TGTGCCAGCAGGATTCAGGGATACGAGCAGTACTTC

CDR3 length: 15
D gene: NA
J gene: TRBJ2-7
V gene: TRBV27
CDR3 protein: CASSYRQLSSYEQYF
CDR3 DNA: TGTGCCAGCAGTTACAGACAGCTGAGCTCCTACGAGCAGTACTTC

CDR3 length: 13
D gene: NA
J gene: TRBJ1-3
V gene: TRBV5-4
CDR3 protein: CASSSGVGNTIYF
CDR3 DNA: TGTGCCAGCAGTTCAGGGGTTGGAAACACCATATATTTT

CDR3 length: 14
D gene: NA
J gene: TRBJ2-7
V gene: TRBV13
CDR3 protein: CASSLGRDLLEQYF
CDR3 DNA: TGTGCCAGCAGCTTAGGCCGTGACCTGTTAGAGCAGTACTTC

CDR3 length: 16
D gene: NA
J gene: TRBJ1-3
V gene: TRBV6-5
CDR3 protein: CASSYPKGGSGNTIYF
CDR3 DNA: TGTGCCAGCAGTTACCCGAAGGGAGGCTCTGGAAACACCATATATTTT

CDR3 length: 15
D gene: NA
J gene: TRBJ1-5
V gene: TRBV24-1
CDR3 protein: CATSRGGGQNQPQHF
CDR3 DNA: TGTGCCACCTCCCGAGGTGGGGGTCAGAATCAGCCCCAGCATTTT

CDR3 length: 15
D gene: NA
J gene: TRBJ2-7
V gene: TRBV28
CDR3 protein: CASSPGEQGVGEQYF
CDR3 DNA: TGTGCCAGCAGTCCAGGGGAACAGGGAGTAGGCGAGCAGTACTTC

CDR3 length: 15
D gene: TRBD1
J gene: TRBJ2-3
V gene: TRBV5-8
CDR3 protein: CASSSGQGSTDTQYF
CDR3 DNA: TGTGCCAGCAGCTCCGGACAGGGGTCCACAGATACGCAGTATTTT